Listed below are T cell receptor beta chains from one sample, sequenced in a study of shared clonotypes between healthy human individuals. Repertoires were generated with immunoSEQ multiplex PCR, while TCRdb's copy carries only in-frame clones and drops some. The repertoire holds roughly 2.5 million clones, with 90% to 95% as singletons. Sequenced input: naive CD4+ T cells sorted from blood. Source of these receptors: a man aged 18 to 35 in good health. The CDR3 runs from the conserved cysteine through the conserved F or W. Fields, in order: clone size, V gene, J gene, CDR3 protein. For some rows the clone size is stated as once, few or many, or as a class when expanded; others skip it.

-,TRBV6-1,TRBJ1-5,CASRWGQGAQPQHF
few,TRBV12-5,TRBJ2-2,CASGLVATGELFF
once,TRBV10-3,TRBJ1-3,CATLRGSSSGNTIYF
once,TRBV6-5,TRBJ1-3,CASSLGGAGNTIYF
-,TRBV5-5,TRBJ2-7,CASSFPSGYEQYF
few,TRBV2,TRBJ2-7,CASSEWEQYF
-,TRBV27,TRBJ2-7,CASSGLAGSSYEQYF
-,TRBV2,TRBJ2-1,CASRGLYNEQFF
-,TRBV5-6,-,CASSLVLALASEQYF
-,TRBV7-9,TRBJ1-5,CASSLGSDQPQHF
-,TRBV2,TRBJ2-1,CASILDRLYNEQFF
-,TRBV4-1,TRBJ1-5,CASSQDFTVSGNQPQHF
-,TRBV27,TRBJ1-3,CASSLREGDGLYF
once,TRBV14,TRBJ1-2,CASSQGPNYGYTF
-,TRBV28,TRBJ2-7,CASSLIPGWIAYEQYF
-,TRBV5-4,TRBJ1-4,CASSSSPGQGFEKLFF
-,TRBV6-6,TRBJ1-1,CASTSGQGRISFF
-,TRBV7-8,TRBJ2-7,CASSLGYTDQTSGSSSYEQYF
-,TRBV9,TRBJ2-2,CASSRLAGNTGELFF
-,TRBV5-3,TRBJ2-5,CARSPRDRGRETQYF
-,TRBV10-2,TRBJ2-7,CASSETQGAGYF
once,TRBV4-1,TRBJ1-2,CASSQATGGNYGYTF
once,TRBV7-3,TRBJ2-1,CASSFEDYNEQFF
once,TRBV5-1,TRBJ2-2,CASSLAGQDTGELFF
-,TRBV25-1,TRBJ2-6,CASKGDSGANVLTF
-,TRBV19,TRBJ2-7,CASSIDPTLFEQYF
-,TRBV5-1,TRBJ1-1,CASSKDSLGARAEAFF
-,TRBV15,TRBJ2-7,CATSREGLGPPWDEQYF
-,TRBV10-3,TRBJ2-3,CAIRLADPHTQYF
-,TRBV4-3,TRBJ2-7,CASSQNPTGSEQYF
-,TRBV5-6,TRBJ2-5,CASSDQGLDYGETQYF
-,TRBV5-4,TRBJ1-3,CASSPTGTAGNTIYF
-,TRBV2,TRBJ2-1,CASSTGHNEQFF
-,TRBV10-3,TRBJ2-7,CAISESTGGYEQYF
-,TRBV5-1,TRBJ1-1,CASSSGPMNTEAFF
-,TRBV28,TRBJ2-5,CASSFGSRTDYETQYF
-,TRBV2,TRBJ2-7,CASSEEVIPSSYEQYF
-,TRBV5-1,TRBJ2-3,CASSLSGGGDTQYF
few,TRBV2,TRBJ2-7,CASSGDSYEQYF
-,TRBV25-1,TRBJ1-4,CASSGRGQRNEKLFF
-,TRBV30,TRBJ1-4,CAWSVSGQGFREKLFF
-,TRBV18,TRBJ2-2,CASSPTQLINTGELFF
-,TRBV19,TRBJ1-3,CASSTTGAGNTIYF
-,TRBV10-3,TRBJ2-3,CAISRTSGGPDTQYF
-,TRBV7-9,TRBJ2-1,CASILTPGYNEQFF
-,TRBV5-4,TRBJ1-2,CASSPAGGNFDGYTF
once,TRBV4-1,TRBJ2-2,CASSPPAGELFF
-,TRBV5-1,TRBJ1-2,CASSSMLDYGYTF
once,TRBV10-2,TRBJ2-1,CASSEDSLVNEQFF
-,TRBV15,TRBJ1-2,CATSRGDSYGYTF
-,TRBV9,TRBJ2-3,CASSDQPLSQTDTQYF
-,TRBV7-9,TRBJ2-7,CASSPWDRVYEQYF
-,TRBV10-3,TRBJ2-3,CAIRAGGPDTQYF